A single sample gave rise to the 8 T cell receptor beta chains below, sequenced in a study of T-cell reconstitution after alpha-beta-depleted transplantation in children. This sample's TCRbeta library carried unique molecular identifier barcodes. TCRdb used MiXCR to reprocess the PCR reads, holding one entry per CDR3 protein. The profile covers fewer than 1 million distinct CDR3 sequences, with 16% appearing a single time and under 6% taken by the ten largest. The source material was PBMCs, mostly from graft donor cells, sampled 360 days after TCRalphabeta/CD19-depleted stem cell transplant. The receptors derive from a male patient aged 10 to 17 who had a stem cell transplant for acute lymphoblastic leukemia, so the T cells may come from the graft donor.

The chain combines TRBV12-3 or TRBV12-4 with TRBJ1-4; the D is unclear. V was clipped by 2 bases and J by 0 bases, with 10 bases between them. The CDR3 is 16 amino acids. This CDR3 reads CASSLRWSPTNEKLFF. The CDR3 coding sequence is TGTGCCAGCAGTTTACGATGGAGCCCAACTAATGAAAAACTGTTTTTT.

The rearrangement links TRBV25-1 to TRBJ2-1; D could derive from TRBD1 or TRBD2 (6 bases each). CDR1 MGHDK and CDR2 SYGVNS come from the germline V gene. This CDR3 is built from 14 residues. Trimming removed 4 bases from V and 3 bases from J, with 10 bases in between. The CDR3 DNA reads as TGTGCCAGCAGTGTAGGGGGGAACTACAATGAGCAGTTCTTC. Translation gives CASSVGGNYNEQFF.

This clonotype was counted between two and nine times. The chain joins TRBV6-5 to TRBJ2-2; no definite D call. Trimming cost V 0 bases and J 5 bases, with 13 bases left between them. The germline V gene has CDR1 MNHEY and CDR2 SVGAGI. The CDR3 totals 16 residues. CDR3 protein: CASSYSIIAGTGELFF. Here the CDR3 DNA reads TGTGCCAGCAGTTACTCGATTATAGCCGGGACCGGGGAGCTGTTTTTT.

This clonotype was counted between two and nine times. The chain joins TRBV15 to TRBJ1-5; no firm D call. From germline, CDR1 is LNHNV and CDR2 YYDKDF (reference sequence). CDR3 length: 13 residues. The ends were cut back, 3 bases at V and 5 bases at J, with 8 bases in the middle. CDR3: CATSSQAYQPQHF. CDR3 DNA sequence: TGTGCCACCAGCAGCCAGGCGTATCAGCCCCAGCATTTT.

This clonotype was detected many times. This sequence joins TRBV5-1 and TRBJ2-5; D is perhaps TRBD2 (6 bases). Germline V CDR1 and CDR2: SGHRS, YFSETQ. V lost 0 bases to trimming and J lost 5 bases, with 11 bases between them. The CDR3 length is 14 residues. The CDR3 nucleotides are TGCGCCAGCAGCTTGGTTCCGGGAGCGGAGACCCAGTACTTC. This encodes CASSLVPGAETQYF.

This clonotype was picked up a small number of times. The rearrangement links TRBV7-2 to TRBJ2-3; 9 nucleotides agree with TRBD1. The J segment lost 6 bases and the V segment lost 5 bases, leaving 9 bases of the junction unmatched. This CDR3 spans 15 amino acids. Germline V gene lookup returns CDR1 SGHTA and CDR2 FQGNSA. The CDR3 loop is CASSPGTGWEDTQYF. In nucleotides, the CDR3 is TGTGCCAGCAGCCCAGGGACAGGGTGGGAGGATACGCAGTATTTT.

This clonotype was picked up many times. V and J are TRBV12-3 or TRBV12-4 and TRBJ2-1, with 8 bases identical to TRBD1. The CDR3 is 13 residues long. J was trimmed by 8 bases and V by 4 bases; bases with no gene match: 4. The chain's CDR3 is CASSSRQGHEQFF. The DNA of the CDR3 is TGTGCCAGCAGTTCCCGACAGGGGCATGAGCAGTTCTTC.

This chain uses TRBV4-1 with TRBJ2-7; TRBD2 aligns across 9 bases. The junction had 8 bases not matched to a gene; V was cut back by 7 bases and J by 4 bases. CDR3 length: 14 residues. CDR1 is MGHRA and CDR2 is YSYEKL in the germline V gene. For the CDR3, the DNA is TGCGCCAGCACGCCGGGACTAGCACGTTACGAGCAGTACTTC. It codes for CASTPGLARYEQYF.